This is a list of T cell receptor beta chains from one sample in a study of response to subunit inactivated influenza vaccine. TCRdb re-called the RT-PCR reads with MiXCR, one entry per CDR3 protein. The repertoire has under 500,000 distinct CDR3 sequences, around 9.9% of them found once; the top ten carry approximately 12%. The sample was PBMCs from blood, taken more than 35 days after vaccination. The receptors originated from a man aged 50-59 years who received an inactivated influenza vaccine. CDR3s include the opening cysteine and the closing phenylalanine or tryptophan. A D gene is named only where the DNA matches it firmly. Some rows have no size entry. The others give once, few or many, or a class for an expanded clone.

d_call clone_size j_call v_call cdr3_aa cdr3_nt
. many TRBJ2-1 TRBV12-3/TRBV12-4 CASKGGSYNEQFF TGTGCCAGCAAGGGCGGCTCCTACAATGAGCAGTTCTTC
. few TRBJ1-2 TRBV5-1 CASSLGAGTNYGYTF TGCGCCAGCAGCTTGGGGGCAGGGACTAACTATGGCTACACCTTC
TRBD2 few TRBJ2-1 TRBV7-9 CASSARTGTSLDEQFF TGTGCCAGCAGCGCCAGAACCGGGACTAGCCTCGATGAGCAGTTCTTC
. . TRBJ2-7 TRBV20-1 CSARKRERYEQYF TGCAGTGCTAGAAAACGGGAGCGGTACGAGCAGTACTTC
. few TRBJ1-5 TRBV10-3 CAISETGLGQPQHF TGTGCCATCAGTGAAACAGGGTTAGGGCAGCCCCAGCATTTT
TRBD1 . TRBJ2-7 TRBV5-6 CASLGQGAYEQYF TGTGCCAGCCTTGGACAGGGGGCTTACGAGCAGTACTTC
. . TRBJ1-4 TRBV4-1 CASSHQPATNEKLFF TGCGCCAGCAGCCACCAGCCGGCAACTAATGAAAAACTGTTTTTT
TRBD2 . TRBJ2-1 TRBV4-3 CASSPGLAGGPGDEQFF TGCGCCAGCAGCCCGGGACTAGCGGGGGGGCCTGGGGATGAGCAGTTCTTC
. few TRBJ1-2 TRBV9 CASSVRATPDYGYTF TGTGCCAGCAGCGTAAGGGCCACTCCAGACTATGGCTACACCTTC
. many TRBJ1-5 TRBV7-2 CALNQGNESNQPQHF TGTGCCCTCAATCAGGGGAATGAAAGCAATCAGCCCCAGCATTTT
TRBD2 few TRBJ2-4 TRBV20-1 CSALAGGLENIQYF TGCAGTGCTCTAGCGGGGGGGCTGGAAAACATTCAGTACTTC
. . TRBJ2-5 TRBV7-3 CASGRGSGTQYF TGTGCCAGCGGTAGAGGATCGGGGACCCAGTACTTC
. few TRBJ1-6 TRBV20-1 CSAREVRNSPLHF TGCAGTGCTAGAGAGGTCCGTAATTCACCCCTCCACTTT
TRBD2 . TRBJ2-1 TRBV12-3/TRBV12-4 CASTSGRGTSGRNAYNEQFF TGTGCCAGCACCTCGGGGAGGGGGACTAGCGGGAGGAATGCCTACAATGAGCAGTTCTTC
. few TRBJ2-1 TRBV12-3/TRBV12-4 CASSSAGFGNEQFF TGTGCCAGCAGTTCCGCGGGGTTCGGCAATGAGCAGTTCTTC
. many TRBJ2-7 TRBV7-9 CASSLAWDSYEQYF TGTGCCAGCAGCTTAGCGTGGGATTCCTACGAGCAGTACTTC
. few TRBJ2-7 TRBV7-2 CASSLVGAGYEQYF TGTGCCAGCAGCTTAGTGGGTGCAGGATACGAGCAGTACTTC
TRBD2 few TRBJ2-1 TRBV6-2/TRBV6-3 CASKVSGGSQKRNEQFF TGTGCCAGCAAGGTGAGCGGGGGGAGCCAAAAAAGAAATGAGCAGTTCTTC
. . TRBJ1-1 TRBV7-9 CASSALRNTEAFF TGTGCCAGCAGCGCTCTTAGGAACACTGAAGCTTTCTTT
. few TRBJ1-1 TRBV12-3/TRBV12-4 CASSFSVTEAFF TGTGCCAGCAGTTTTTCGGTCACTGAAGCTTTCTTT
TRBD1 . TRBJ2-1 TRBV12-3/TRBV12-4 CASSGQGVNEQFF TGTGCCAGCAGCGGACAGGGGGTCAATGAGCAGTTCTTC
TRBD2 many TRBJ2-1 TRBV7-2 CASSPSGGGDNEQFF TGTGCCAGCAGCCCTAGCGGGGGGGGCGACAATGAGCAGTTCTTC
. few TRBJ2-7 TRBV6-5 CASREGGGEQYF TGTGCCAGCAGGGAGGGGGGCGGCGAGCAGTACTTC
TRBD1 many TRBJ2-7 TRBV6-5 CASSYRDRGLYEQYF TGTGCCAGCAGTTACCGGGACAGGGGTCTGTACGAGCAGTACTTC
TRBD1 few TRBJ1-1 TRBV4-3 CASSQATGGNTEAFF TGCGCCAGCAGCCAAGCGACAGGGGGGAACACTGAAGCTTTCTTT
. many TRBJ2-5 TRBV12-3/TRBV12-4 CASSLFRGAVETQYF TGTGCCAGCAGTCTCTTCAGGGGGGCCGTAGAGACCCAGTACTTC
. . TRBJ2-3 TRBV12-3/TRBV12-4 CASGFSGGVSTDTQYF TGTGCCAGCGGGTTTTCAGGCGGAGTGAGCACAGATACGCAGTATTTT
TRBD1 . TRBJ2-6 TRBV4-1 CASSQVPGGFGANVLTF TGCGCCAGCAGCCAAGTACCAGGGGGTTTTGGGGCCAACGTCCTGACTTTC
. many TRBJ2-1 TRBV3-1 CASSPGLGSYNEQFF TGTGCCAGCAGCCCAGGTCTGGGCTCCTACAATGAGCAGTTCTTC
TRBD2 . TRBJ2-7 TRBV20-1 CSARVGGSYEQYF TGCAGTGCTAGAGTGGGGGGGTCCTACGAGCAGTACTTC
. few TRBJ1-4 TRBV28 CASSLPQGGNEKLFF TGTGCCAGCAGTTTACCCCAGGGTGGTAATGAAAAACTGTTTTTT